This T cell receptor (beta chain) was obtained from a study of blood T cell repertoires in COVID-19. In the study's own analysis: Estimates of nucleated cell counts were drawn from the amplification of reference gene primers. Assay used: immunoSEQ multiplex PCR; TCRdb lists only in-frame clones, some missing. D and trimming were read from the DNA, whereas the V and J calls and clone size are those reported in that table. This sample has about 36,000 clones, with about nine tenths found just once. The CDR3 runs to 16 residues. Trimming removed 4 bases from V and 1 base from J; junction bases left unmatched: 5. The V gene's germline CDR1 is SGHTS and CDR2 YDEGEE.

The clonotype originates from a human donor in a cohort sampled during active COVID-19. The sequencing input was peripheral blood. This chain uses TRBV5-8 with TRBJ2-1; TRBD2 aligns across 10 bases. For the CDR3, the DNA is TGTGCCAGCAGCGCCCGGACTAGCGGTTCCTACAATGAGCAGTTCTTC. Translation gives CASSARTSGSYNEQFF.